This T cell receptor (beta chain) emerged from a study of cytomegalovirus exposure and HLA in healthy donors. This clone appeared a single time. Germline assignment: CDR1 SGHTS and CDR2 YDEGEE. The CDR3 covers 15 residues. V gave up 0 bases and J gave up 3 bases, with 11 bases separating them. With 60 Vbeta and 13 Jbeta primers, the PCR was carried out. Profiled with immunoSEQ multiplex PCR; TCRdb holds only in-frame clones, not every one. The repertoire includes 150,000 or so clones, over 65% of them detected once, and approximately 13% sits in the top ten. The sample was PBMCs. The clonotype originates from a man in his forties in good health and CMV-seropositive. V gene TRBV5-8 combines with J gene TRBJ2-3; the D gene is possibly TRBD1 (5 bases). CDR3 sequence reads: CASSLEGKGTDTQYF. CDR3 coding DNA: TGTGCCAGCAGCTTGGAAGGCAAGGGGACAGATACGCAGTATTTT.